These T cell receptor beta chains were read from a single sample in a study of vaccination effects on CD4 cells after COVID-19. Only in-frame clones appear in the TCRdb table, and some are missing; sequencing was by immunoSEQ multiplex PCR. Among about 40,000 clones listed, around 73% were seen once. Antigen specificity for these receptors is unknown. Sequences were derived from CD4+ T cells from PBMCs cultured without peptide, sampled after COVID-19 vaccination. The receptor set was obtained from a human donor who received a COVID-19 vaccine. Each CDR3 is given with its conserved first and last residue. The D gene is left open where the match is weak. Size is omitted from some rows. Given values are once, few, many or a class for expanded clones.

>TRBJ2-3|once|TRBD2|TRBV6-1
CASSDRWREGQDTQYF
TGTGCCAGCAGTGACCGGTGGCGGGAGGGCCAGGATACGCAGTATTTT
>TRBJ1-3|.|TRBD1|TRBV11-2
CASSFTGTGSGNTIYF
TGTGCCAGCAGCTTCACAGGGACAGGCTCTGGAAACACCATATATTTT
>TRBJ2-1|.|TRBD1|TRBV5-6
CASSLPGQGNQFF
TGTGCCAGCAGCTTGCCAGGACAGGGGAATCAGTTCTTC
>TRBJ2-1|.|TRBD2|TRBV25-1
CASKGLEKNEQFF
TGTGCCAGCAAGGGACTAGAAAAGAATGAGCAGTTCTTC
>TRBJ1-2|.|.|TRBV5-1
CASSLGSGSGYTF
TGCGCCAGCAGCTTGGGGTCGGGGAGTGGCTACACCTTC
>TRBJ1-5|.|.|TRBV7-2
CASSSYSNQPQHF
TGTGCCAGCAGCTCTTATAGCAATCAGCCCCAGCATTTT
>TRBJ1-2|.|.|TRBV6-6
CASSSGRRVIENGYTF
TGTGCCAGCAGTTCGGGTCGCAGGGTTATCGAGAATGGCTACACCTTC
>TRBJ1-5|medium-sized|.|TRBV2
CASSGLGASNQPQHF
TGTGCCAGCAGTGGGCTTGGGGCCTCCAATCAGCCCCAGCATTTT
>TRBJ2-4|.|TRBD2|TRBV5-6
CASSETSGGNIQYF
TGTGCCAGCAGCGAGACTAGCGGGGGGAACATTCAGTACTTC
>TRBJ1-1|.|.|TRBV10-2
CASSELGNTEAFF
TGCGCCAGCAGTGAGTTGGGGAACACTGAAGCTTTCTTT
>TRBJ2-5|.|TRBD1|TRBV9
CASSVATGQGQETQYF
TGTGCCAGCAGCGTAGCTACGGGACAGGGACAAGAGACCCAGTACTTC
>TRBJ1-2|.|.|TRBV6-5
CASSPQEGVNYGYTF
TGTGCCAGCAGCCCGCAGGAGGGGGTGAACTATGGCTACACCTTC
>TRBJ2-7|.|TRBD2|TRBV7-9
CATQGGSSYEQYF
TGTGCCACGCAGGGAGGGAGCTCCTACGAGCAGTACTTC
>TRBJ2-7|.|.|TRBV6-5
CASSYRAGTPGEQYF
TGTGCCAGCAGTTACCGGGCGGGGACCCCGGGTGAGCAGTACTTC
>TRBJ2-1|.|.|TRBV27
CASSRPLHSYNEQFF
TGTGCCAGCAGCAGGCCCCTCCACTCCTACAATGAGCAGTTCTTC
>TRBJ1-2|.|.|TRBV21-1
CASSKSAGTGGFYGYTF
TGTGCCAGCAGCAAAAGTGCAGGGACGGGTGGGTTTTATGGCTACACCTTC
>TRBJ2-7|.|.|TRBV5-1
CASSFTPAQIREQYF
TGCGCCAGCAGCTTTACACCCGCCCAGATTCGCGAGCAGTACTTC
>TRBJ1-1|.|TRBD1|TRBV28
CASSLETGGGAFF
TGTGCCAGCAGTTTAGAGACAGGGGGAGGGGCTTTCTTT
>TRBJ1-1|.|TRBD1|TRBV6-4
CASSVEEGAISTAFF
TGTGCCAGCAGTGTTGAGGAGGGGGCGATTTCTACGGCTTTCTTT
>TRBJ2-1|.|.|TRBV13
CASSVSERGSRSYNEQFF
TGTGCCAGCAGCGTATCTGAACGAGGATCACGCTCCTACAATGAGCAGTTCTTC
>TRBJ1-2|.|TRBD1|TRBV11-2
CASSLGRSTGVQYGYTF
TGTGCCAGCAGCTTAGGGAGGTCCACAGGGGTCCAGTATGGCTACACCTTC
>TRBJ2-5|.|TRBD2|TRBV9
CASSVGPTTSGQETQYF
TGTGCCAGCAGCGTAGGTCCAACGACTAGCGGGCAAGAGACCCAGTACTTC
>TRBJ2-6|once|TRBD2|TRBV5-4
CASSLPGLADNVLTF
TGTGCCAGCAGCTTACCGGGACTAGCGGATAACGTCCTGACTTTC
>TRBJ1-6|.|.|TRBV25-1
CASSVDRGLGNSPLHF
TGTGCCAGCAGTGTCGACCGGGGATTAGGTAATTCACCCCTCCACTTT
>TRBJ1-6|.|TRBD1|TRBV9
CASSVLDRANSPLHF
TGTGCCAGCAGCGTGTTGGACAGGGCAAATTCACCCCTCCACTTT
>TRBJ2-1|.|.|TRBV24-1
CATSDQGIEQFF
TGTGCCACCAGTGATCAGGGAATCGAGCAGTTCTTC
>TRBJ2-1|.|.|TRBV6-5
CASSYGTTGNEQFF
TGTGCCAGCAGTTACGGGACGACGGGGAATGAGCAGTTCTTC
>TRBJ2-1|once|TRBD2|TRBV6-6
CASSRDGTIPSHNEQFF
TGTGCCAGCAGCCGAGATGGGACTATTCCCTCCCACAATGAGCAGTTCTTC
>TRBJ2-4|.|TRBD1|TRBV5-4
CASSMTGGPKNIQYF
TGTGCCAGCAGTATGACAGGGGGTCCCAAAAACATTCAGTACTTC
>TRBJ2-2|.|TRBD2|TRBV6-4
CASSQLAGVNGELFF
TGTGCCAGCAGTCAACTAGCGGGAGTTAACGGGGAGCTGTTTTTT
>TRBJ1-2|once|.|TRBV29-1
CSVLSGGYTF
TGCAGCGTTCTATCTGGAGGCTACACCTTC
>TRBJ1-1|.|.|TRBV18
CASSRMEEVNTEAFF
TGTGCCAGCTCACGAATGGAGGAGGTGAACACTGAAGCTTTCTTT
>TRBJ1-5|.|TRBD1|TRBV19
CASSSRGTGSNQPQHF
TGTGCCAGTAGTTCTAGGGGGACAGGGAGCAATCAGCCCCAGCATTTT
>TRBJ2-1|.|TRBD2|TRBV9
CASSRRTSGNNEQFF
TGTGCCAGCAGCCGGAGGACTAGCGGCAACAATGAGCAGTTCTTC
>TRBJ2-5|.|.|TRBV5-4
CASSPIISEETQYF
TGTGCCAGCAGCCCAATAATTAGCGAAGAGACCCAGTACTTC
>TRBJ2-7|.|TRBD1|TRBV7-2
CASSLVGQGGMSYEQYF
TGTGCCAGCAGCCTGGTCGGACAGGGAGGTATGTCCTACGAGCAGTACTTC
>TRBJ2-2|.|TRBD2|TRBV3-1/TRBV3-2
CASSQLFSGRNSGGELFF
TGTGCCAGCAGCCAACTCTTTAGCGGGAGGAACTCGGGTGGGGAGCTGTTTTTT
>TRBJ1-2|.|TRBD1|TRBV5-6
CASSRRLTGAHGYTF
TGTGCCAGCAGCCGTAGGTTGACAGGGGCCCATGGCTACACCTTC
>TRBJ1-5|once|.|TRBV27
CASSFSRNSNQPQHF
TGTGCCAGCAGTTTCTCCAGGAATAGCAATCAGCCCCAGCATTTT
>TRBJ1-6|few|TRBD1|TRBV5-1
CASTLRQGENSPLHF
TGCGCCAGCACCCTCCGACAGGGGGAGAATTCACCCCTCCACTTT
>TRBJ2-1|.|TRBD2|TRBV7-9
CASSLAPGTSGKYNEQFF
TGTGCCAGCAGCTTAGCTCCCGGGACTAGCGGTAAATACAATGAGCAGTTCTTC
>TRBJ1-5|.|TRBD1|TRBV3-1/TRBV3-2
CASSQAGGGGSQHF
TGTGCCAGCAGCCAGGCAGGGGGCGGCGGGTCCCAGCATTTT
>TRBJ2-7|.|TRBD1|TRBV5-1
CASSSGPGQGNEQYF
TGCGCCAGCAGCTCGGGACCGGGACAGGGGAACGAGCAGTACTTC
>TRBJ1-2|once|.|TRBV29-1
CSVVTRNYGYTF
TGCAGCGTTGTAACCAGAAACTATGGCTACACCTTC
>TRBJ2-6|.|.|TRBV7-9
CASRPGSGANVLTF
TGTGCCAGTAGGCCTGGCTCTGGGGCCAACGTCCTGACTTTC
>TRBJ1-3|.|TRBD1|TRBV4-1
CASSQVDRRLSGNTIYF
TGCGCCAGCAGCCAAGTGGACAGGAGACTCTCTGGAAACACCATATATTTT
>TRBJ1-5|.|.|TRBV6-1
CASSDRGNQPQHF
TGTGCCAGCAGTGATCGGGGGAATCAGCCCCAGCATTTT
>TRBJ1-2|.|.|TRBV6-5
CASSYSYANYGYTF
TGTGCCAGCAGTTACTCATACGCGAACTATGGCTACACCTTC
>TRBJ1-2|once|.|TRBV18
CASSPLQATSNYGYTF
TGTGCCAGCTCACCACTTCAGGCAACTTCTAACTATGGCTACACCTTC
>TRBJ1-1|.|.|TRBV5-5
CASSFGRDTEAFF
TGTGCCAGCAGCTTCGGGAGGGACACTGAAGCTTTCTTT